The text below deals with one T cell receptor beta chain. This record comes from a study of T cells in Graves' hyperthyroidism and ophthalmopathy. Amplified TCR beta CDR3 regions came from RNA transcripts. A set of HTBI primers served as the primers for a first-round RT-PCR of the TCR CDR3. TCRdb re-called the multiplex PCR reads with MiXCR, one entry per CDR3 protein. The data contain 550,000 to 700,000 distinct CDR3 sequences, roughly 46% of them singletons. Germline values: CDR1 SEHNR, CDR2 FQNEAQ (reference sequence). After removal of 5 bases from V and 6 bases from J, the junction contained 7 bases not matched to a gene. The CDR3 is made up of 13 amino acids. The diagnostic basis comprised clinical symptoms, serum thyroxine and TRAb, thyroid ultrasound and orbital computed tomography.

This sequence joins TRBV7-9 and TRBJ2-7; TRBD1 aligns across 7 bases. The sequencing input was peripheral blood or thyroid tissue (not recorded which). This sequence was found in an adult woman with Graves' disease, either hyperthyroidism or ophthalmopathy (not recorded which). The DNA of the CDR3 is TGTGCCAGCAGCCAAGTGACAGGGCTCGAGCAGTACTTC. Its protein is CASSQVTGLEQYF.